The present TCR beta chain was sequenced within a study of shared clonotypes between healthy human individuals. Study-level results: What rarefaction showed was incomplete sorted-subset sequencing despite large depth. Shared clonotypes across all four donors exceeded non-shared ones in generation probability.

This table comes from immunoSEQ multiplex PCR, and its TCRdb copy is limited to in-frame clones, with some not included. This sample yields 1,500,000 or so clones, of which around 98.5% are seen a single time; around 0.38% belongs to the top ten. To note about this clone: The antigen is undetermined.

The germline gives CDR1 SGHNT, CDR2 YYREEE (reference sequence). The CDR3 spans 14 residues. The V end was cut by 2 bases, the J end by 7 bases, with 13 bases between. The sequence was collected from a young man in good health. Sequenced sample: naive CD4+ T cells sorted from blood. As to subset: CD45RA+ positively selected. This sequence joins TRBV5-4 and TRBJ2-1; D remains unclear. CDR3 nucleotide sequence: TGTGCCAGCAGCTTTCCGCCGGAGAGGAATGAGCAGTTCTTC. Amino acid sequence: CASSFPPERNEQFF.